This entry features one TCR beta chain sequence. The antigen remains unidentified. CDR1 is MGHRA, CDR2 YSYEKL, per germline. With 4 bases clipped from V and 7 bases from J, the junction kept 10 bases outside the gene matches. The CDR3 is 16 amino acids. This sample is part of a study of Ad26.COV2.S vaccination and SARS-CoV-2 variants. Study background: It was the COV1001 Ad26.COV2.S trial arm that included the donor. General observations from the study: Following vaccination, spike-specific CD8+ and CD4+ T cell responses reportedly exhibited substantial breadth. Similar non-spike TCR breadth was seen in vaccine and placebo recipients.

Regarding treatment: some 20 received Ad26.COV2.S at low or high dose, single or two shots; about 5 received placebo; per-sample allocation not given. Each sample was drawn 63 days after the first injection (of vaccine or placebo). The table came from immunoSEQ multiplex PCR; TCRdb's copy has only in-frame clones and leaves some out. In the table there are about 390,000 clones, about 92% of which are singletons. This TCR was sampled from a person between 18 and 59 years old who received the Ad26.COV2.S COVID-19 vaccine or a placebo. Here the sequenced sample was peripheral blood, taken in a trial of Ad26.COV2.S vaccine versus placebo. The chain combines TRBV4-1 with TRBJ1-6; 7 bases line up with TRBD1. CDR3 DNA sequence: TGCGCCAGCAGCCTCGCGCCGGGGACAGCAAATTCACCCCTCCACTTT. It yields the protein CASSLAPGTANSPLHF.